This TCR beta chain was documented in a study of blood T cell repertoires in COVID-19. The wider study: COVID-19 samples from acute and convalescent phases originated in the United States, Italy and Spain. PBMCs, B-cell-depleted T cells, or T cells provided the cDNA or gDNA that made up the material.

This clone has just a few counts. After removal of 1 base from V and 0 bases from J, the junction contained 3 bases not matched to a gene. CDR3 length equals 15 residues. Looked up from germline, CDR1 is SGHNT and CDR2 is YYREEE (reference sequence). Source study methods: The authors estimated nucleated cell counts from reference gene primer amplification. TCRdb keeps only in-frame clones here, not all; method: immunoSEQ multiplex PCR. V, J and clone size reflect that table, while D and trimming were determined from the DNA. The data contain 120,000 to 150,000 clones, 80% of them singletons. V gene TRBV5-4 combines with J gene TRBJ2-7, with 8 bases matching TRBD2. Material for sequencing was peripheral blood. The TCR originated in a man aged 55 to 70 with active or convalescent COVID-19. The CDR3 sequence is CASSLRSGSSYEQYF. The DNA of the CDR3 is TGTGCCAGCAGCTTGCGCAGCGGGAGCTCCTACGAGCAGTACTTC. Supplemented by reference TRBV5-4 and TRBJ2-7, the full variable domain reads ETGVTQSPTHLIKTRGQQVTLRCSSQSGHNTVSWYQQALGQGPQFIFQYYREEENGRGNFPPRFSGLQFPNYSSELNVNALELDDSALYLCASSLRSGSSYEQYFGPGTRLTVT.